At least ten counts were recorded for the clone carrying this TCR beta chain. Its antigen is undetermined. The sample is drawn from a study of early T cells in non-severe SARS-CoV-2 infection. Study in general: Bulk RNA isolated from unsorted whole blood underwent sequencing; chains were not paired.

Trimming took off 1 base at V and 4 bases at J, with 8 bases between the two ends. The CDR3 is 15 residues long. CDR1 and CDR2 from the germline V gene are MGHRA and YSYEKL. The study's findings and limits: Database matching using VDJdb favored anti-spike CD8 responses, with private and CD4 specificities left missing.

Individually, cDNA molecules had unique molecular identifiers attached to them. One entry per CDR3 protein, called by TCRdb with MiXCR from the 5' RACE reads. The data hold around 45,000 distinct CDR3 sequences, with approximately 4% observed a single time. This TCR came from an adult who was a healthcare worker with PCR-confirmed SARS-CoV-2 infection or an uninfected control (not recorded which). The sequenced material came from whole blood. The chain uses TRBV4-1 and TRBJ2-6; D ambiguous. The CDR3 DNA follows: TGCGCCAGCAGCCAAGTGGCGCTGGGGGCCAACGTCCTGACTTTC. Translated: CASSQVALGANVLTF.